This TCR beta chain came from a study of OX40 agonist ivuxolimab in advanced cancers. In the study overall: Patients received ivuxolimab, an agonistic anti-OX40 (CD134) antibody. Dose-escalation cases comprised hepatocellular carcinoma, melanoma, renal cell or head and neck cancer. Notes on the study in general: At 0.1 to 3.0 mg/kg and by week 6, clonal expansion occurred in CD4+ and CD8+ blood T cells.

The study sampled blood at baseline, cycle 4 day 1, and cycle 7 day 1. Germline loops: CDR1 MNHEY, CDR2 SVGAGI. This CDR3 has 15 amino acids. V was pared by 6 bases and J by 5 bases, with 13 bases of the junction left unmatched. Assay: immunoSEQ multiplex PCR; the TCRdb copy retains only in-frame clones and omits some. This sample carries some 74,000 clones, around 90% of them seen once, and the ten largest clones take roughly 6.9%. Remarks on this clone: What it binds is unknown.

This sequence was found in an adult with an advanced solid tumor such as melanoma, head and neck, liver or kidney cancer. The V and J genes are TRBV6-5 and TRBJ2-7, with 7 bases fitting TRBD1. Source: CD4+ or CD8+ T cells sorted from blood, taken in a trial of the OX40 agonist ivuxolimab. CDR3 loop: CASSKQGFQGDEQYF. The DNA for the CDR3 is TGTGCCAGCAGCAAGCAGGGTTTCCAGGGGGACGAGCAGTACTTC.